Reported below is one T cell receptor (beta chain). The sample carries other DNA sequences with the same CDR3. This table comes from immunoSEQ multiplex PCR, and its TCRdb copy is limited to in-frame clones, with some not included. Of over 10,000 clones in the sample, around 70% were seen once. The data originate from a study of blood T cell repertoires in COVID-19. Study-wide background: The cDNA or gDNA used as material had been derived from T cells, B-cell-depleted T cells, or PBMCs.

Patients in Seattle were enrolled during active infection, then followed longitudinally. CDR3 length equals 15 residues. Germline lookup yields CDR1 KGHDR and CDR2 SFDVKD. Losses at the gene ends were 5 bases for V and 3 bases for J; bases not matched to a gene: 8. The clonotype comes from a man aged 60 to 75 with COVID-19, enrolled during active disease. This chain connects TRBV24-1 to TRBJ2-5; 7 nucleotides line up with TRBD2. Sequenced material: peripheral blood. The CDR3 nucleotides read TGTGCCACCAGTGCGGCCAGCGGGGATAAAGAGACCCAGTACTTC. As protein: CATSAASGDKETQYF.